One sample yielded the 21 T cell receptor beta chains listed below, sequenced in a study of blood T cells in healthy people across ages. The second PCR ran roughly 6 to 12 cycles with a sample-barcoded 5' primer and J-beta primers. TCRdb analysed the 5' RACE reads with MiXCR anew, one entry per CDR3 protein. The profile shows fewer than 900,000 distinct CDR3 sequences, roughly 43% of them singletons. Source material: blood. The receptor source for this set is a woman aged 55-75 years in good health.

The rearrangement joins TRBV5-1 to TRBJ1-1; D possibly corresponds to TRBD1 (5 bases). Germline lookup yields CDR1 SGHRS and CDR2 YFSETQ. The CDR3 length is 13 residues. Trimming stripped 4 bases from V and 1 base from J, with 8 bases between. CDR3 sequence (DNA): TGCGCCAGCAGCGGGACCAAGAACACTGAAGCTTTCTTT. Its protein product is CASSGTKNTEAFF.

The chain is built from TRBV11-2 and TRBJ2-3; 11 nucleotides match TRBD1. The ends lost 8 bases at V and 6 bases at J; junction bases unmatched: 13. The CDR3 extends over 16 amino acids. The germline gives CDR1 SGHAT, CDR2 FQNNGV. The CDR3 nucleotides are TGTGCCAGCTGGCCCACCGGGACAGGGGGATGGGATACGCAGTATTTT. This gives the protein CASWPTGTGGWDTQYF.

Notes on this clonotype: A read error may be the cause here, since a much bigger clone is one base away. The rearrangement links TRBV12-3 or TRBV12-4 to TRBJ1-1; D possibly corresponds to TRBD1 (5 bases). CDR3 length: 14 residues. In DNA form, the CDR3 reads TGTGCCAGCAGTTTAGGGGGGGTTGACACTGAAGCTTACTTT. It specifies CASSLGGVDTEAYF.

The chain has TRBV28 and TRBJ2-7, with a possible D match to TRBD2 (7 bases). Germline-derived CDR1 and CDR2 are MDHEN and SYDVKM. V dropped 6 bases and J dropped 7 bases, with 13 bases sitting between them. The CDR3 consists of 12 residues. CDR3 in amino acids: CASSRGAWEQYF. The CDR3 DNA sequence: TGTGCCAGCAGCCGGGGGGCTTGGGAGCAGTACTTC.

The J gene is TRBJ2-5, the V gene TRBV25-1; no definite D call. The DNA end lines up better with TRBJ2-7; the J call may be wrong. CDR1 is MGHDK and CDR2 is SYGVNS in the germline V gene. The CDR3 covers 14 residues. The CDR3 region is CASSEVGFGGEQYF. The DNA for the CDR3 is TGTGCCAGCAGTGAGGTAGGCTTCGGTGGCGAGCAGTACTTC.

The CDR3 region is CASSQEDRGVSETQYF. CDR3 coding DNA: TGCGCCAGCAGCCAGGAGGACAGGGGTGTATCGGAGACCCAGTACTTC. The gene calls are TRBV4-3 and TRBJ2-5; 9 bases map to TRBD1. The germline CDR1 and CDR2 sequences are LGHNA and YSLEER. Germline trimming cut 3 bases from V and 5 bases from J; bases unmatched to any gene: 10. There are 16 residues in the CDR3.

This clonotype was recorded at least ten times. A read error may account for a junction end that differs from germline. V gene TRBV5-1 combines with J gene TRBJ2-1; the D gene is possibly TRBD2 (7 bases). The CDR3 spans 15 residues. CDR1 is SGHRS and CDR2 is YFSETQ in the germline V gene. The CDR3 nucleotides read TGTGCCAGCAGCTTAGAGGGGGGGCCGTACAATGAGCAGTTCTTC. As protein: CASSLEGGPYNEQFF.

This clonotype came up once. The chain couples TRBV5-1 to TRBJ2-2, with 8 bases identical to TRBD1. The CDR3 has 14 residues. Germline V CDR1 and CDR2: SGHRS, YFSETQ. Trimming at V came to 6 bases and at J to 6 bases, leaving 7 bases not matched to a gene. CDR3 DNA: TGCGCCAGCAACTTTGGACAGGGACCCGGGGAGCTGTTTTTT. Its translation is CASNFGQGPGELFF.

The rearrangement uses TRBV13 and TRBJ2-6; 12 bases are a match to TRBD1. CDR1 and CDR2 from the germline V gene are PRHDT and FYEKMQ (reference sequence). V shed 6 bases, J shed 6 bases, and the junction held 3 bases outside the gene matches. The CDR3 runs 15 residues. CDR3 in DNA: TGTGCCAGCAGAACGGGACAGGGGGCGGCCAACGTCCTGACTTTC. It is translated as CASRTGQGAANVLTF.

The table lists this clonotype with a count of one. The chain carries TRBV6-2 or TRBV6-3 and TRBJ2-7, with 8 bases lining up with TRBD2. J gave up 3 bases and V 4 bases, and 8 bases lay outside the gene matches. The CDR3 extends over 15 amino acids. The germline V gene encodes CDR1 MNHEY and CDR2 SVGEGT. CDR3 nucleotide sequence: TGTGCCAGCAGTTCAACCGGGACTAGAAACTACGAGCAGTACTTC. Amino acids: CASSSTGTRNYEQYF.

This chain joins TRBV29-1 and TRBJ1-2; 10 nucleotides align to TRBD1. Losses at the gene ends were 4 bases for V and 4 bases for J; bases not matched to a gene: 9. Germline CDR1 reads SQVTM; CDR2 reads ANQGSEA. This CDR3 region has 15 residues. CDR3 bases: TGCAGCGTTGTTTTGGGACAGGGGCTAGGCTATGGCTACACCTTC. Amino acids: CSVVLGQGLGYGYTF.

This clonotype has just a few counts. The chain recombines TRBV10-3 with TRBJ2-5; D is unresolved. The CDR3 contains 13 residues. Looked up from germline, CDR1 is ENHRY and CDR2 is SYGVKD. The V end lost 4 bases, the J end lost 2 bases, and 8 bases lay between the germline ends. The CDR3 loop is CAISGPGQETQYF. The DNA for the CDR3 is TGTGCCATCAGTGGACCCGGGCAAGAGACCCAGTACTTC.

The genes are TRBV11-2 and TRBJ2-7; D possibly matches TRBD1 or TRBD2 (5 bases each). V dropped 3 bases and J dropped 4 bases, with 19 bases sitting between them. Germline CDR1 and CDR2: SGHAT and FQNNGV. This CDR3 spans 16 amino acids. The CDR3 region has the DNA TGTGCCAGCAGCTTCGCTGCCGGGACGGGATTGTACGAGCAGTACTTC. Encoded protein: CASSFAAGTGLYEQYF. Drawing the rest from reference TRBV11-2 and TRBJ2-7, the complete variable domain is EAGVAQSPRYKIIEKRQSVAFWCNPISGHATLYWYQQILGQGPKLLIQFQNNGVVDDSQLPKDRFSAERLKGVDSTLKIQPAKLEDSAVYLCASSFAAGTGLYEQYFGPGTRLTVT.

As for this clonotype: The junction departs from the called germline gene at one end, perhaps through a read error. CDR3 in DNA: TGTGCCAGCAGCCAAGGACAGGGGCTGTTATTTGCAGATACGCGGTATTTT. Its translation: CASSQGQGLLFADTRYF. The rearrangement uses TRBV3-1 and TRBJ2-3; 8 nucleotides match TRBD1. This CDR3 is built from 17 residues. Looked up from germline, CDR1 is LGHDT and CDR2 is YNNKEL (reference sequence).

This clonotype was seen more than once but under ten times. The V call is TRBV9, the J call TRBJ2-7, with 7 bases that match TRBD1. Germline values: CDR1 SGDLS, CDR2 YYNGEE. After removal of 3 bases from V and 3 bases from J, the junction contained 12 bases not matched to a gene. This CDR3 is 16 amino acids long. The CDR3 DNA reads TGTGCCAGCAGCGCCGGGACAGTTCTCGACGACTACGAGCAGTACTTC. This codes for CASSAGTVLDDYEQYF.

A few counts support this clonotype. CDR3 loop: CASSLFGGEGPFMNTEAFF. The CDR3 DNA is TGTGCCAGCAGCTTGTTTGGGGGTGAAGGGCCTTTCATGAACACTGAAGCTTTCTTT. The rearrangement joins TRBV7-9 to TRBJ1-1, with D possibly being TRBD1 (5 bases). The CDR3 contains 19 residues. CDR1 and CDR2 (germline): SEHNR, FQNEAQ (reference sequence). Trimming took off 3 bases at V and 0 bases at J, with 23 bases between the two ends.

This clonotype was detected a few times. In DNA, the CDR3 is TGTGCCAGCAGCCTAGCAACCGGGCAGCACCCAGATACGCAGTATTTT. The encoded protein is CASSLATGQHPDTQYF. The V and J genes are TRBV27 and TRBJ2-3; D perhaps matches TRBD2 (5 bases). Trimming took off 6 bases at V and 4 bases at J, with 20 bases between the two ends. This CDR3 spans 16 amino acids. Germline assignment: CDR1 MNHEY and CDR2 SMNVEV (reference sequence).

This sequence joins TRBV11-2 and TRBJ2-3; D not certain. V was pared by 4 bases and J by 5 bases, with 13 bases between. CDR1 is SGHAT, CDR2 FQNNGV, per germline. The CDR3 spans 14 residues. The DNA of the CDR3 is TGTGCCAGCAGCTCCGGCCGTACCCTAGATACGCAGTATTTT. It is translated as CASSSGRTLDTQYF.

The chain combines TRBV6-1 with TRBJ1-6; 9 bases are shared with TRBD1. This CDR3 comprises 15 residues. Germline trimming cut 4 bases from V and 14 bases from J; bases unmatched to any gene: 12. Germline V CDR1 and CDR2: MNHNS, SASEGT. CDR3 amino acids: CASSAPGQGFQTLHF. The CDR3, as DNA: TGTGCCAGCAGTGCTCCGGGACAGGGTTTTCAAACCCTCCACTTT.

This clonotype was seen more than once but under ten times. The chain recombines TRBV12-3 or TRBV12-4 with TRBJ1-1; D not certain. This CDR3 spans 13 amino acids. Trimming left V 7 bases short and J 5 bases short, with 14 bases between. CDR3: CASTRQGGTEAFF. For the CDR3, the DNA is TGTGCCAGCACCCGCCAAGGAGGTACTGAAGCTTTCTTT.

The genes are TRBV7-3 and TRBJ2-3; 12 bases fit TRBD2. CDR1 and CDR2 from the germline V gene are SGHTA and FQGTGA. The CDR3 is 16 residues long. Trimming removed 4 bases from V and 1 base from J; junction bases left unmatched: 3. In DNA, the CDR3 is TGTGCCAGCAGCTCCTGGACTAGCGGGGGCACAGATACGCAGTATTTT. Its translation is CASSSWTSGGTDTQYF.